These 7 T cell receptor beta chains were sequenced from one sample in a study of regulatory T cells in long-lasting Graves disease. Through Arm-PCR of CDR3 regions and iRepertoire HTBI primers, TCR beta libraries were built. TCRdb re-derived calls from the multiplex PCR reads in MiXCR, one entry per CDR3 protein. The data contain 600,000 to 800,000 distinct CDR3 sequences, about 32% of them singletons. The time point denotes: persistent/refractory GD, antithyroid drugs over 5 years with positive TRAb. RNA from PBMCs was the source of the TCR library. This specimen consisted of peripheral blood mononuclear cells (PBMCs), obtained when the disease was refractory, from a patient treated with antithyroid drugs. The source of these receptors is a female donor with Graves disease.

In regard to this clonotype: This likely reflects a read error, since a far larger clone is one base away. The chain recombines TRBV11-1 with TRBJ2-2, with D maybe TRBD2 (6 bases). The CDR3 is made up of 11 amino acids. CDR1 is SGHAT and CDR2 is FQDESV in the germline V gene (reference sequence). This CDR3 reads CASSLTGGLFF. The DNA for the CDR3 is TGTGCCAGCAGCTTAACCGGGGGGCTGTTTTTT.

V gene TRBV6-2 or TRBV6-3 combines with J gene TRBJ1-4; D is unresolved. Trimming took off 2 bases at V and 0 bases at J, with 13 bases between the two ends. Germline CDR1 and CDR2: MNHEY and SVGEGT. CDR3 size: 17 residues. CDR3 residues: CASSYGIPAATNEKLFF. CDR3 nucleotide sequence: TGTGCCAGCAGTTACGGGATACCGGCAGCAACTAATGAAAAACTGTTTTTT.

This clonotype was found once. V gene TRBV12-3 or TRBV12-4 combines with J gene TRBJ1-2; 7 bases fit TRBD1. V was clipped by 5 bases and J by 5 bases; unmatched bases: 11. The length of the CDR3 is 15 residues. This CDR3 is CASSPTTGAEYGYTF. The CDR3 DNA follows: TGTGCCAGCAGTCCAACAACAGGGGCGGAGTATGGCTACACCTTC.

V gene TRBV29-1 combines with J gene TRBJ2-7; D call uncertain. Germline CDR1 and CDR2: SQVTM and ANQGSEA. The CDR3 runs to 12 residues. Trimming took off 8 bases at V and 0 bases at J, with 11 bases between the two ends. CDR3 DNA: TGCAGCTTCCGCGCTTACTCCTACGAGCAGTACTTC. As protein: CSFRAYSYEQYF.

The chain has TRBV10-3 and TRBJ1-2; a possible D gene is TRBD1 (5 bases). The germline CDR1 and CDR2 sequences are ENHRY and SYGVKD. The CDR3 runs 13 residues. Deletions cut 3 bases from V and 6 bases from J, with 11 bases between. CDR3 in DNA: TGTGCCATCAGTGACTCTTCGGGGCATGGCTACACCTTC. Protein product: CAISDSSGHGYTF.

The chain links TRBV5-1 to TRBJ1-5; D not resolved. The CDR3 is 15 residues long. The V and J ends lost 4 bases and 6 bases respectively, with 17 bases between them. The germline gives CDR1 SGHRS, CDR2 YFSETQ. In nucleotides, the CDR3 is TGCGCCAGCAGCCTAGGCGGGGAAGGAGGTCAGCCCCAGCATTTT. Translated: CASSLGGEGGQPQHF.

This sequence joins TRBV30 and TRBJ1-4; possible D gene TRBD1, 5 bases. Germline values: CDR1 GTSNPN, CDR2 SVGIG (reference sequence). Trimming cost V 3 bases and J 7 bases, with 12 bases left between them. The CDR3 consists of 13 residues. The CDR3 loop reads CAWRLQGSEKLFF. CDR3 coding DNA: TGTGCCTGGAGACTCCAGGGAAGTGAAAAACTGTTTTTT. The full variable domain, completed using reference TRBV30 and TRBJ1-4, is SQTIHQWPATLVQPVGSPLSLECTVEGTSNPNLYWYRQAAGRGLQLLFYSVGIGQISSEVPQNLSASRPQDRQFILSSKKLLLSDSGFYLCAWRLQGSEKLFFGSGTQLSVL.